Included here is one T cell receptor (beta chain) sequence, with context. Trimming pared 2 bases from V and 7 bases from J, leaving 12 bases between. CDR3 length: 14 residues. Germline CDR1 reads SGDLS; CDR2 reads YYNGEE. This sample was included in a study of T-cell reconstitution after alpha-beta-depleted transplantation in children. A TCRbeta library incorporating unique molecular identifiers was prepared. Each CDR3 protein gets one entry after TCRdb re-called the PCR reads with MiXCR. Among 380,000 or so distinct CDR3 sequences listed, less than 15% were seen once. This clonotype originated in a human donor who donated a stem cell graft to a child with Fanconi anemia. The specimen comprised PBMCs, sampled from the stem cell graft. The chain has TRBV9 and TRBJ2-2; a possible D gene is TRBD2 (5 bases). CDR3 in DNA: TGTGCCAGCAGCGTTTTGGACGCGGGCGGGGAGCTGTTTTTT. Encoded protein: CASSVLDAGGELFF.